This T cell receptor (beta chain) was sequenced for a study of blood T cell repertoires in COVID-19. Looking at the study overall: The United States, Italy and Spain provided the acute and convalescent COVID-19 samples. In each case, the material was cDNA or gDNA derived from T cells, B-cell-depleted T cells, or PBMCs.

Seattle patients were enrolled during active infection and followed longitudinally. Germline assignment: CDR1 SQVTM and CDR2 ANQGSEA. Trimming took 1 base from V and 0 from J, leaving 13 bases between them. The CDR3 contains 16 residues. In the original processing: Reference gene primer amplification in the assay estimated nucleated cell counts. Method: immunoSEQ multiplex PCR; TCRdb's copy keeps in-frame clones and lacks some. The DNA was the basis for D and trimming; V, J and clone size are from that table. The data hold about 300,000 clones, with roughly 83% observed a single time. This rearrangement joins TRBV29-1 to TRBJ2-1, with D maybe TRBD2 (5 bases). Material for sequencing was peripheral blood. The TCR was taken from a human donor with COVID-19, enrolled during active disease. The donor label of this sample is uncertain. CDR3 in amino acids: CSVEAPLASSYNEQFF. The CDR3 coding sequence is TGCAGCGTTGAAGCCCCCCTAGCTAGCTCCTACAATGAGCAGTTCTTC.